The 16 T cell receptor beta chains below were found in one sample sequenced in a study of blood T cell repertoires in COVID-19. Clones were sequenced by immunoSEQ multiplex PCR, and TCRdb holds only the in-frame ones, with some missing. The table shows a few hundred thousand clones, with around nine tenths occurring only once. The sequenced sample was peripheral blood. The source is a man aged 30-40 years with acute or convalescent COVID-19.

The V and J genes are TRBV5-8 and TRBJ1-5; TRBD1 agrees at 9 bases. The CDR3 contains 15 residues. The germline gives CDR1 SGHTS, CDR2 YDEGEE. The V gene end was trimmed by 4 bases and the J gene end by 4 bases; junction bases not matched to a gene: 6. This CDR3 is CASSPGTGLNQPQHF. The CDR3 DNA reads TGTGCCAGCAGCCCCGGGACAGGGCTTAATCAGCCCCAGCATTTT.

The CDR3 sequence is CASSPERAGNTIYF. The CDR3 DNA reads as TGTGCCAGCTCACCAGAGAGGGCTGGAAACACCATATATTTT. This chain connects TRBV18 to TRBJ1-3; no definite D call. The CDR3 is made up of 14 amino acids. Germline V lookup: CDR1 KGHSH, CDR2 LQKENI. V shed 2 bases and J shed 2 bases, with 7 bases lying between them.

The rearrangement links TRBV10-3 to TRBJ1-1; the D gene is possibly TRBD1 (5 bases). Germline V gene lookup returns CDR1 ENHRY and CDR2 SYGVKD. The V and J ends lost 2 bases and 8 bases respectively, with 12 bases between them. The CDR3 loop spans 13 amino acids. The chain's CDR3 is CAISEGGGAEAFF. CDR3 DNA sequence: TGTGCCATCAGTGAGGGTGGCGGGGCCGAAGCTTTCTTT.

Remarks on this clone: Other nucleotide sequences from this sample produce the same CDR3. J is TRBJ2-7 and V is TRBV3-1 (or the pseudogene TRBV3-2), with 9 bases that match TRBD1. V trimming: 0 bases; J trimming: 4 bases; junction bases outside the gene matches: 1. This CDR3 is 14 amino acids long. Germline loops: CDR1 LGHDT, CDR2 YNNKEL (reference sequence). CDR3 DNA: TGTGCCAGCAGCCAAGACGGGACAGGGTACGAGCAGTACTTC. Its translation is CASSQDGTGYEQYF.

The chain links TRBV2 to TRBJ2-1; 9 bases map to TRBD2. V gave up 7 bases and J gave up 7 bases; unmatched junction bases: 8. Germline V CDR1 and CDR2: SNHLY, FYNNEI. The CDR3 extends over 14 amino acids. DNA of the CDR3: TGTGCCAGCACTGACCCGGGACTAGCTAATGAGCAGTTCTTC. Residues: CASTDPGLANEQFF.

This rearrangement joins TRBV18 to TRBJ1-2, with 7 bases matching TRBD1. V trimming: 3 bases; J trimming: 1 base; junction bases outside the gene matches: 2. Looked up from germline, CDR1 is KGHSH and CDR2 is LQKENI. CDR3 size: 14 residues. DNA of the CDR3: TGTGCCAGCTCACCGGACAGGATTAACTATGGCTACACCTTC. The encoded protein is CASSPDRINYGYTF.

There are many counts of this clone. An end of the junction does not agree with germline; a read error may underlie this. The rearrangement uses TRBV2 and TRBJ1-6; D remains unclear. CDR1 SNHLY and CDR2 FYNNEI come from the germline V gene. The CDR3 has 14 residues. CDR3 nucleotide sequence: TGTGCCAGCAGGGAAGACGGAGATAATTCACCCCTCCACTTT. It yields the protein CASREDGDNSPLHF.

The chain employs TRBV11-1 and TRBJ2-7; no clear D. CDR3 length: 12 amino acids. Trimming pared 6 bases from V and 4 bases from J, leaving 10 bases between. The germline CDR1 and CDR2 sequences are SGHAT and FQDESV (reference sequence). The CDR3 sequence: CASRSTLYEQYF. CDR3 bases: TGTGCCAGCAGGTCGACTCTTTACGAGCAGTACTTC.

The J gene is TRBJ1-1, the V gene TRBV11-2; D remains ambiguous. Trimming left V 2 bases short and J 1 base short, with 8 bases between. The CDR3 extends over 14 amino acids. Germline V lookup: CDR1 SGHAT, CDR2 FQNNGV. This CDR3 reads CASSLMRKNTEAFF. For the CDR3, the DNA is TGTGCCAGCAGCTTAATGAGGAAGAACACTGAAGCTTTCTTT.

The J gene is TRBJ1-2, the V gene TRBV19; D gene uncertain. The germline V and J ends were trimmed by 6 bases and 4 bases, with 15 bases remaining between them. This CDR3 comprises 14 residues. Germline V CDR1 and CDR2: LNHDA, SQIVND (reference sequence). Written as DNA, the CDR3 is TGTGCCAGTAGAAACTCCGGAGGTGGCTATGGCTACACCTTC. It yields the protein CASRNSGGGYGYTF. The full variable domain, completed using reference TRBV19 and TRBJ1-2, is DGGITQSPKYLFRKEGQNVTLSCEQNLNHDAMYWYRQDPGQGLRLIYYSQIVNDFQKGDIAEGYSVSREKKESFPLTVTSAQKNPTAFYLCASRNSGGGYGYTFGSGTRLTVV.

V usage is TRBV9 and J usage is TRBJ1-4; 8 bases fit TRBD1. The CDR3 extends over 14 amino acids. The germline V gene encodes CDR1 SGDLS and CDR2 YYNGEE. V shed 0 bases, J shed 7 bases, and the junction held 2 bases outside the gene matches. CDR3 amino acids: CASSVGQGSEKLFF. CDR3 coding DNA: TGTGCCAGCAGCGTAGGACAGGGGTCTGAAAAACTGTTTTTT.

This clone was found once. The chain combines TRBV30 with TRBJ1-1; D may be TRBD1 (6 bases). The length of the CDR3 is 14 residues. Germline CDR1 and CDR2: GTSNPN and SVGIG (reference sequence). The ends were cut back, 5 bases at V and 0 bases at J, with 13 bases in the middle. The CDR3 DNA is TGTGCCTGGGCCTGGGGGCTGATGAACACTGAAGCTTTCTTT. It specifies CAWAWGLMNTEAFF.

The V call is TRBV6-1, the J call TRBJ2-7; no definite D call. V gave up 1 base and J gave up 9 bases, with 13 bases separating them. Germline assignment: CDR1 MNHNS and CDR2 SASEGT. The CDR3 totals 13 residues. CDR3 DNA sequence: TGTGCCAGCAGTGAAGAACATACCCTGGCGCAGTACTTC. It specifies CASSEEHTLAQYF.

This clone was counted once. The rearrangement uses TRBV19 and TRBJ1-4; D uncertain. Deletions cut 5 bases from V and 0 bases from J, with 13 bases between. Germline V CDR1 and CDR2: LNHDA, SQIVND (reference sequence). CDR3 length: 16 amino acids. The CDR3 nucleotides read TGTGCCAGTAGTTCCCGGGGAGCCGCAACTAATGAAAAACTGTTTTTT. Protein sequence: CASSSRGAATNEKLFF.

The chain is built from TRBV19 and TRBJ1-1, with D possibly TRBD1 on 5 matching bases. The germline V and J ends were trimmed by 10 bases and 5 bases, with 17 bases remaining between them. This CDR3 region has 13 residues. CDR1 and CDR2 (germline): LNHDA, SQIVND (reference sequence). CDR3 in DNA: TGTGCCACCAGAGGGACTCCTGGGACTGAAGCTTTCTTT. Amino acid sequence: CATRGTPGTEAFF. The full variable domain, rest sourced from reference TRBV19 and TRBJ1-1, is DGGITQSPKYLFRKEGQNVTLSCEQNLNHDAMYWYRQDPGQGLRLIYYSQIVNDFQKGDIAEGYSVSREKKESFPLTVTSAQKNPTAFYLCATRGTPGTEAFFGQGTRLTVV.

This clone was detected only a few times. The V and J genes are TRBV7-9 and TRBJ2-7; the match to TRBD1 covers 7 bases. Germline V lookup: CDR1 SEHNR, CDR2 FQNEAQ (reference sequence). After removal of 3 bases from V and 5 bases from J, the junction contained 13 bases not matched to a gene. The length of the CDR3 is 16 residues. The CDR3 is CASSFQGTGVNHEQYF. Written as DNA, the CDR3 is TGTGCCAGCAGCTTCCAAGGAACAGGGGTAAACCACGAGCAGTACTTC.